One T cell receptor beta chain is described in this entry. The CDR3 length is 14 residues. Trimming took 5 bases from V and 3 from J, leaving 14 bases between them. Per the germline V gene, CDR1 is LGHDT and CDR2 is YNNKEL (reference sequence). The sample belongs to a study of blood T cell repertoires in COVID-19. On the study more broadly: The origin of the acute and convalescent COVID-19 samples was the United States, Italy and Spain.

Only in-frame clones appear in the TCRdb table, and some are missing; sequencing was by immunoSEQ multiplex PCR. The table includes over 250,000 clones, 70% to 90% detected once. V gene TRBV3-1 (or the pseudogene TRBV3-2) combines with J gene TRBJ2-7; weak D call: TRBD2 (6 bases). This receptor was obtained from a woman between 65 and 79 years old with acute or convalescent COVID-19. Specimen: peripheral blood. Written as DNA, the CDR3 is TGTGCCAGCAGCGCGGGACTCCGAAACTACGAGCAGTACTTC. This translates into CASSAGLRNYEQYF.